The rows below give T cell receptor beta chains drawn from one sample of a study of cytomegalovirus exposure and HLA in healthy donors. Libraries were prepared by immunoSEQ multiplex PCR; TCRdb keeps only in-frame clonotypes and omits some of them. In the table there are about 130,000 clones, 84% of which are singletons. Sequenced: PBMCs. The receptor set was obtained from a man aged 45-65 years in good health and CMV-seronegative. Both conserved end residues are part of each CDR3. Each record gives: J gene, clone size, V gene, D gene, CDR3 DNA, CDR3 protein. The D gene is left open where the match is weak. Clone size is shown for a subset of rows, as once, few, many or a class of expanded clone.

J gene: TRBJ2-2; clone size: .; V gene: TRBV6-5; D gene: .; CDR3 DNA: TGTGCCAGCAGGTCCCGGACAGCGAACGCCGGGGAGCTGTTTTTT; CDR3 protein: CASRSRTANAGELFF
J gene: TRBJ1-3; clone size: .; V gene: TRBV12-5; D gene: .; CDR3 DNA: TGTGCTAGTGGTGACCCAGTCAGGGAAAGAGGAAACACCATATATTTT; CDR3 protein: CASGDPVRERGNTIYF
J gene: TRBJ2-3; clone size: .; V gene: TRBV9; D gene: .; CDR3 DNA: TGTGCCAGCAGCGTAAAGGAAGGGAGATCCACAGATACGCAGTATTTT; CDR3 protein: CASSVKEGRSTDTQYF
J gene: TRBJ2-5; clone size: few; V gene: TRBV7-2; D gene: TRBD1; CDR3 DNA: TGTGCCAGCAGCTTATCAGGGGGAGAGACCCAGTACTTC; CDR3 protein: CASSLSGGETQYF
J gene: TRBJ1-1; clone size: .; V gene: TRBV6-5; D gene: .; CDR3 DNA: TGTGCCAGCAGCTCCGGGACAAAGGAAGCTTTCTTT; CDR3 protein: CASSSGTKEAFF
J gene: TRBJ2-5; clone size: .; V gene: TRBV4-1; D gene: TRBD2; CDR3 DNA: TGCGCCAGCAGCCGGGGAGGGGCGGAGACCCAGTACTTC; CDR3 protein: CASSRGGAETQYF
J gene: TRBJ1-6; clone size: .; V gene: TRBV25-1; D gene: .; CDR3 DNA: TGTGCCAGCACGGGGGGGGGTTTAGGATCACCCCTCCACTTT; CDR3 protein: CASTGGGLGSPLHF
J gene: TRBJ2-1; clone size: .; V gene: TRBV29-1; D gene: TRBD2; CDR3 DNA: TGCAGCGTCGAGGGGTTACTAGCGGGGGGGGAAAATGAGCAGTTCTTC; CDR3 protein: CSVEGLLAGGENEQFF
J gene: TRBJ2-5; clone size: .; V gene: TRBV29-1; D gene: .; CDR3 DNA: TGCAGCGTTGAAGTCCCAGGAACCTACTTC; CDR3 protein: CSVEVPGTYF
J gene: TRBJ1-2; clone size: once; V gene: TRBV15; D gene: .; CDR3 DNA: TGTGCCACCAGCAGAGTATCACAGGGAGGCTACACCTTC; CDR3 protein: CATSRVSQGGYTF
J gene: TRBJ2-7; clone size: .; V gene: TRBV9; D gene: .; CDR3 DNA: TGTGCCAGCAGCGTAGACAGTCCCCCCGACTACGAGCAGTACTTC; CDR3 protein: CASSVDSPPDYEQYF
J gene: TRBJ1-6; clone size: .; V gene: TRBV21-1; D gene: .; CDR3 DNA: TGTGCCAGCCCAAAAGGAGAGACTGGTGCGCGGTCACCCCTCCACTTT; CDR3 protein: CASPKGETGARSPLHF
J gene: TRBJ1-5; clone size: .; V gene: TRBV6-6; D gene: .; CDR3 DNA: TGTGCCAGCAGTCCAGGTCAGCCCCAGCATTTT; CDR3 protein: CASSPGQPQHF
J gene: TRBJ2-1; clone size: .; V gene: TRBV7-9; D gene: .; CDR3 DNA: TGTGCCAGCAGCTTAGGACTCCCAATGAATGAGCAGTTCTTC; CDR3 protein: CASSLGLPMNEQFF
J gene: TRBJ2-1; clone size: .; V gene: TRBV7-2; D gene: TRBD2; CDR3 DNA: TGTGCCAGCAGCTTAGTCCTAGCGGTTGCCTACAATGAGCAGTTCTTC; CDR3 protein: CASSLVLAVAYNEQFF
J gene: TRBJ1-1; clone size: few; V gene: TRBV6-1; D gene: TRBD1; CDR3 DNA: TGTGCCAGCAGTGATAGGTGGCAGGGGGCCTCTGAAGCTTTCTTT; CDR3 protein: CASSDRWQGASEAFF
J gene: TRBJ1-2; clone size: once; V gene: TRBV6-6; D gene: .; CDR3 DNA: TGTGCCAGCAGTTTGGACGCCGGGACTGCTAACTATGGCTACACCTTC; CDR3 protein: CASSLDAGTANYGYTF
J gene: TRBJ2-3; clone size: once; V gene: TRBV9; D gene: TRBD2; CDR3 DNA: TGTGCCAGCAGCGCCACCTTGGGGGGGGGCACAGATACGCAGTATTTT; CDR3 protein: CASSATLGGGTDTQYF
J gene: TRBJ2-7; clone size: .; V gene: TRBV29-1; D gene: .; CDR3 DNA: TGCAGCGTGAAACGAGGTTCTTACGAGCAGTACTTC; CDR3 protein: CSVKRGSYEQYF
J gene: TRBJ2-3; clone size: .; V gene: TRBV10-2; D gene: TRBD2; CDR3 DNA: TGCGCCAGCAGTCCAGGACTAGCGGGGGTAACAGATACGCAGTATTTT; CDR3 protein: CASSPGLAGVTDTQYF
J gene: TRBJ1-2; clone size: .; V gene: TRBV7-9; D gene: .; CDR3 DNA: TGTGCCAGCAGCCGCGGCGGACAGACCTATGGCTACACCTTC; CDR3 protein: CASSRGGQTYGYTF
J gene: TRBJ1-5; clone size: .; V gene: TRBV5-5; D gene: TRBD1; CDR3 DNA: TGTGCCAGCAGCTTAGATGGACAGGGTGATCAGCCCCAGCATTTT; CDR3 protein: CASSLDGQGDQPQHF
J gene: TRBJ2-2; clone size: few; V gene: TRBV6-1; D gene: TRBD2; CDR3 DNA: TGTGCCAGCAGTGGACTAGCGGGGGAAATCACCGGGGAGCTGTTTTTT; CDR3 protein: CASSGLAGEITGELFF
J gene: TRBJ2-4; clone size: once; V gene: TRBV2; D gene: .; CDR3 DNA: TGTGCCAGCAGTCTCCAGCGACTAGCCAAAAACATTCAGTACTTC; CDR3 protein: CASSLQRLAKNIQYF
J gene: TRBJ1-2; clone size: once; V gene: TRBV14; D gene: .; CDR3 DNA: TGTGCCAGCAGCCCATCAGGGCTCTATGGCTACACCTTC; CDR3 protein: CASSPSGLYGYTF
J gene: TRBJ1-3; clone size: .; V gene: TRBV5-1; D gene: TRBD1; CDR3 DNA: TGCGCCAGCACCGAGCAGGGGGCACCCTCTGGAAACACCATATATTTT; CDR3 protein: CASTEQGAPSGNTIYF
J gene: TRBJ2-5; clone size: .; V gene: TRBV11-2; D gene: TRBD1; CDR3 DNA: TGTGCCAGCAGCTTAGGGGACCGGGACAGCAAACAAGAGACCCAGTACTTC; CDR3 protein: CASSLGDRDSKQETQYF
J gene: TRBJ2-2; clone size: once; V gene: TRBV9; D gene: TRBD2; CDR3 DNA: TGTGCCAGCAGCGCAACTAGCGGGGACACCGGGGAGCTGTTTTTT; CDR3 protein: CASSATSGDTGELFF
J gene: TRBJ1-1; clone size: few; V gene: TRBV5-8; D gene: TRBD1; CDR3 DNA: TGTGCCAGCAGCCTACAGGGGATAATGAACACTGAAGCTTTCTTT; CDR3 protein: CASSLQGIMNTEAFF
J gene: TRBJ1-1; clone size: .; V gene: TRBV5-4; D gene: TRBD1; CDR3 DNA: TGTGCCAGCAGCTCGGACAGGGGTGGCACTGAAGCTTTCTTT; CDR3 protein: CASSSDRGGTEAFF
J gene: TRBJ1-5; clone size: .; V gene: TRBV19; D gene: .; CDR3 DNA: TGTGCCAGTAGTATAAGGGTAGGGGATCAGCCCCAGCATTTT; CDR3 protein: CASSIRVGDQPQHF
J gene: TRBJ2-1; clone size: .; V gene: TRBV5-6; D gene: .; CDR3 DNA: TGTGCCAGCAGCTCCATACTACTAGTAAGCTCCTACAATGAGCAGTTCTTC; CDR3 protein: CASSSILLVSSYNEQFF
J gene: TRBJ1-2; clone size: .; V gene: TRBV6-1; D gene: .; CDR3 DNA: TGTGCCAGCAAAAGCACCCCCCAGCTAGCCGGCTACACCTTC; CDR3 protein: CASKSTPQLAGYTF
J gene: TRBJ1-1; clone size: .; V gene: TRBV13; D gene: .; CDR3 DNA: TGTGCCAGCAGCCCAAGCGAGGCCCGGACTGAAGCTTTCTTT; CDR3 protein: CASSPSEARTEAFF
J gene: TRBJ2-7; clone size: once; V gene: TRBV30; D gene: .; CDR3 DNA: TGTGCCTGGAGTACTCCCGACAGTTACAACGAGCAGTACTTC; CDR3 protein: CAWSTPDSYNEQYF
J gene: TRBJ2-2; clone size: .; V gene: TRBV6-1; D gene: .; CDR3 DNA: TGTGCCGGCACCCCCCTGGCAGGGAACACCGGGGAGCTGTTTTTT; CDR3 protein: CAGTPLAGNTGELFF
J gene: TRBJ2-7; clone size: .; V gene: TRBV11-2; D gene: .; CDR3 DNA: TGTGCCAGCAGAGATGAAGGGGGTTGGAACGAGCAGTACTTC; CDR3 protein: CASRDEGGWNEQYF
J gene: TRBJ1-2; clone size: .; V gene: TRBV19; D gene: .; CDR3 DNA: TGTGCCAGTAGTATCACCGGGGGGGGCCGGGATGGCTACACCTTC; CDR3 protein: CASSITGGGRDGYTF
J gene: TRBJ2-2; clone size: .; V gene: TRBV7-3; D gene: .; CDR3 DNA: TGTGCCAGCAGCTTTGACGGGGCCGGGGAGCTGTTTTTT; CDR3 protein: CASSFDGAGELFF
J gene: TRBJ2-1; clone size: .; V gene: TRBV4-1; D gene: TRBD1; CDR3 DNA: TGCGCCAGCAGCCAGGCCCTGACAGGGCTTCATGCTCTTTCCTACAATGAGCAGTTCTTC; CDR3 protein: CASSQALTGLHALSYNEQFF
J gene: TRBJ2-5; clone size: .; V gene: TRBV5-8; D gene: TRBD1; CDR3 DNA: TGTGCCAGCAGCCCCCCATATGGGACAGACAATCAAGAGACCCAGTACTTC; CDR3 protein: CASSPPYGTDNQETQYF
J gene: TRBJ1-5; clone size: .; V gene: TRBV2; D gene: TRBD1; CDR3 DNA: TGTGCCAGCAGAGCCGACAGGGTGGGCAATCAGCCCCAGCATTTT; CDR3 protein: CASRADRVGNQPQHF
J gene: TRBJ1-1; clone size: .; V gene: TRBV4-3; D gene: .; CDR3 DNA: TGCGCCAGCAGCCAAGAAGGGAGGACTGAAGCTTTCTTT; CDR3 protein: CASSQEGRTEAFF
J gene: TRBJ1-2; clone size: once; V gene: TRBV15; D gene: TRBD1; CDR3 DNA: TGTGCCACCAGTAAGAGGACAGGTGCCTATGGCTACACCTTC; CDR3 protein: CATSKRTGAYGYTF